The 21 T cell receptor beta chains in this list originate from one sample, sequenced in a study of CD8 T cells in Susac syndrome. An amount of RNA that ranged from roughly 0.45 to 1 ug was reverse transcribed with random hexamers. Via MiXCR, TCRdb re-called the immunoSEQ multiplex PCR reads, giving one row per CDR3 protein. The sample has 150,000 to 200,000 distinct CDR3 sequences, roughly 94% seen once; the top ten hold approximately 0.11%. The sample consisted of CD4+ T cells from PBMCs. These receptors were obtained from a human donor with Susac syndrome.

This sequence joins TRBV11-3 and TRBJ2-1; 11 bases match TRBD2. CDR1 and CDR2 from the germline V gene are SGHNT and YENEEA. The CDR3 spans 14 residues. With V trimmed by 6 bases and J by 9 bases, 7 bases remained unmatched. The CDR3 loop reads CASRMTSGVGEQFF. The DNA of the CDR3 is TGTGCCAGCAGAATGACTAGCGGGGTTGGTGAGCAGTTCTTC.

This clonotype came up once. The V call is TRBV20-1, the J call TRBJ1-5, with TRBD1 identical over 7 bases. CDR1 and CDR2 from the germline V gene are DFQATT and SNEGSKA (reference sequence). J was trimmed by 5 bases and V by 5 bases; bases with no gene match: 12. This CDR3 is built from 15 residues. CDR3 nucleotides: TGCAGTGCTGGGGGGGCAGGGGGTATTGATCAGCCCCAGCATTTT. Its protein is CSAGGAGGIDQPQHF.

The gene calls are TRBV5-6 and TRBJ2-1, with unresolved D. The CDR3 is made up of 13 amino acids. In germline, CDR1 is SGHDT, CDR2 YYEEEE. The V gene lost 1 base and the J gene lost 2 bases, with 4 bases spanning the gap. CDR3 region: CASSLLAYNEQFF. CDR3 DNA sequence: TGTGCCAGCAGCTTGCTAGCCTACAATGAGCAGTTCTTC.

The V call is TRBV9, the J call TRBJ2-1, with a tentative D call TRBD2 (5 bases). The V end was cut by 5 bases, the J end by 1 base, with 13 bases between. CDR1 and CDR2 (germline): SGDLS, YYNGEE. This CDR3 has 15 residues. The CDR3 region has the DNA TGTGCCAGCAGTGCTGGACTCCTTTCCTACAATGAGCAGTTCTTC. Its translation is CASSAGLLSYNEQFF. Full variable domain (outside the CDR3, taken from reference TRBV9 and TRBJ2-1): DSGVTQTPKHLITATGQRVTLRCSPRSGDLSVYWYQQSLDQGLQFLIQYYNGEERAKGNILERFSAQQFPDLHSELNLSSLELGDSALYFCASSAGLLSYNEQFFGPGTRLTVL.

This clonotype has just one count. The genes are TRBV29-1 and TRBJ2-3, with D tentatively TRBD1 (6 bases). CDR3 length equals 15 residues. CDR1 is SQVTM and CDR2 is ANQGSEA in the germline V gene. The CDR3, as DNA: TGCAGTCACAGTGGGGCAGGGGTCAGCACAGATACGCAGTATTTT. Translating gives CSHSGAGVSTDTQYF.

The chain uses TRBV7-7 and TRBJ1-2; 7 nucleotides match TRBD1. V lost 1 base, J lost 4 bases, and 6 bases stayed unmatched. The CDR3 contains 15 residues. CDR1 is SSHAT, CDR2 FNYEAQ, per germline (reference sequence). This chain's CDR3 is CASSLETGHPYGYTF. In DNA, the CDR3 is TGTGCCAGCAGCTTAGAGACAGGGCACCCCTATGGCTACACCTTC. Variable domain in full (rest from reference TRBV7-7 and TRBJ1-2): GAGVSQSPRYKVTKRGQDVTLRCDPISSHATLYWYQQALGQGPEFLTYFNYEAQPDKSGLPSDRFSAERPEGSISTLTIQRTEQRDSAMYRCASSLETGHPYGYTFGSGTRLTVV.

The V and J genes are TRBV24-1 and TRBJ2-2; no clear D. The CDR3 is 13 residues long. The ends were cut back, 1 base at V and 5 bases at J, with 4 bases in the middle. Germline V gene lookup returns CDR1 KGHDR and CDR2 SFDVKD. CDR3 sequence reads: CATSDFGTGELFF. The CDR3 bases are TGTGCCACCAGTGATTTCGGAACCGGGGAGCTGTTTTTT.

This sequence joins TRBV12-5 and TRBJ1-6, with 9 nucleotides matching TRBD1. J was trimmed by 7 bases and V by 3 bases; bases with no gene match: 4. Germline CDR1 LGHNT, CDR2 FRNRAP. The CDR3 sequence is 15 residues long. Written as DNA, the CDR3 is TGTGCTAGTGGTTTAGGACAGGGGTTAAATTCACCCCTCCACTTT. It specifies CASGLGQGLNSPLHF.

This rearrangement joins TRBV20-1 to TRBJ2-7; perhaps D is TRBD1 or TRBD2 (7 bases each). The CDR3 runs 14 residues. V lost 1 base, J lost 2 bases, and 12 bases lay in between. The germline gives CDR1 DFQATT, CDR2 SNEGSKA (reference sequence). CDR3 loop: CSARGEGAPYEQYF. CDR3 DNA: TGCAGTGCTAGAGGGGAGGGGGCCCCCTACGAGCAGTACTTC.

The chain employs TRBV18 and TRBJ2-7; D could derive from TRBD1 or TRBD2 (5 bases each). V shed 6 bases and J shed 0 bases, with 15 bases lying between them. CDR1 KGHSH and CDR2 LQKENI come from the germline V gene. The CDR3 sequence is 15 residues long. CDR3 sequence: CASSPGQISSYEQYF. The CDR3 nucleotides are TGTGCCAGCTCCCCGGGGCAGATAAGCTCCTACGAGCAGTACTTC. Supplemented by reference TRBV18 and TRBJ2-7, the full variable domain reads NAGVMQNPRHLVRRRGQEARLRCSPMKGHSHVYWYRQLPEEGLKFMVYLQKENIIDESGMPKERFSAEFPKEGPSILRIQQVVRGDSAAYFCASSPGQISSYEQYFGPGTRLTVT.

This chain joins TRBV3-1 and TRBJ2-5; TRBD1 matches 9 bases. The CDR3 has 16 amino acids. Germline CDR1 reads LGHDT; CDR2 reads YNNKEL (reference sequence). J gave up 1 base and V 7 bases, and 10 bases lay outside the gene matches. The CDR3 here is CASKRGTGNIQETQYF. The CDR3 DNA follows: TGTGCCAGCAAGAGGGGGACAGGGAATATCCAAGAGACCCAGTACTTC.

The V call is TRBV11-2, the J call TRBJ2-5, with TRBD1 as a possible D gene (7 bases). V was trimmed by 2 bases and J by 5 bases, leaving 12 bases between them. CDR3 length: 14 residues. CDR1 SGHAT and CDR2 FQNNGV come from the germline V gene. The CDR3 loop reads CASSLRQGGETQYF. The DNA of the CDR3 is TGTGCCAGCAGCTTAAGACAGGGAGGCGAGACCCAGTACTTC.

This chain joins TRBV25-1 and TRBJ1-6, with a possible D match to TRBD1 (6 bases). Per germline, CDR1 MGHDK and CDR2 SYGVNS. V lost 3 bases and J 7 bases, leaving 13 bases between the germline ends. This CDR3 contains 15 residues. CDR3 region: CASSERGAGNSPLHF. The CDR3 nucleotides read TGTGCCAGCAGTGAGCGGGGGGCAGGGAATTCACCCCTCCACTTT.

The V gene is TRBV2, the J gene TRBJ1-3; maybe TRBD1 (6 bases). The V end was cut by 2 bases, the J end by 2 bases, with 10 bases between. CDR1 and CDR2 (germline): SNHLY, FYNNEI. The CDR3 runs to 15 residues. The CDR3 DNA reads TGTGCCAGCAGTGAATTGGGGGGCCCTGGAAACACCATATATTTT. Translation gives CASSELGGPGNTIYF.

Comment on this clonotype: A read error is possible here, since a much larger clone lies one base away. V and J are TRBV13 and TRBJ2-2; D unresolved. V was shortened by 6 bases and J by 1 base, with 3 bases between the two germline ends. The CDR3 length is 12 residues. Germline V gene sequence: CDR1 PRHDT, CDR2 FYEKMQ (reference sequence). Here the CDR3 DNA reads TGTGCCAGCAGTATGAACACCGGGGAGCTGTTTTTT. It translates to CASSMNTGELFF.

In the case of this clonotype: This is likely a read error, given that the CDR3 carries no conserved phenylalanine or tryptophan at its end. The V call is TRBV12-3 or TRBV12-4, the J call TRBJ2-7; D not certain. This CDR3 has 13 amino acids. V was trimmed by 8 bases and J by 2 bases, leaving 13 bases between them. The CDR3 here is CASCDGGTYEQYS. The CDR3 bases are TGTGCCAGCTGTGACGGTGGGACCTACGAGCAGTACTCC.

This chain joins TRBV2 and TRBJ1-2; D remains unclear. There are 11 residues in the CDR3. CDR1 SNHLY and CDR2 FYNNEI come from the germline V gene. Trimming removed 8 bases at V and 5 bases at J, with 9 bases between. DNA of the CDR3: TGTGCCAGCGGCCGAGTTTATGGCTACACCTTC. Residues: CASGRVYGYTF.

The genes are TRBV19 and TRBJ2-7; possibly TRBD1 for D (6 bases). The CDR3 runs 13 residues. Germline assignment: CDR1 LNHDA and CDR2 SQIVND (reference sequence). V gave up 10 bases and J gave up 2 bases, with 15 bases separating them. CDR3 protein: CATRGDTPYEQYF. The CDR3 DNA reads as TGTGCCACAAGAGGGGACACCCCCTACGAGCAGTACTTC.

Written as DNA, the CDR3 is TGTGCCAGCAGCCTCTCCTATACGCAGTATTTT. Its translation is CASSLSYTQYF. The chain links TRBV3-1 to TRBJ2-3; D is uncertain. The length of the CDR3 is 11 residues. Trimming took off 4 bases at V and 7 bases at J, with 6 bases between the two ends. The germline gives CDR1 LGHDT, CDR2 YNNKEL (reference sequence).

The chain is built from TRBV25-1 and TRBJ1-1; possibly TRBD1 for D (5 bases). The CDR3 spans 15 residues. Looked up from germline, CDR1 is MGHDK and CDR2 is SYGVNS. V was pared by 3 bases and J by 1 base, with 12 bases between. As DNA, the CDR3 is TGTGCCAGCAGTGATACAGGCAGAGAGAACACTGAAGCTTTCTTT. Protein sequence: CASSDTGRENTEAFF. The variable domain in full, with the rest retrieved from reference TRBV25-1 and TRBJ1-1, is EADIYQTPRYLVIGTGKKITLECSQTMGHDKMYWYQQDPGMELHLIHYSYGVNSTEKGDLSSESTVSRIRTEHFPLTLESARPSHTSQYLCASSDTGRENTEAFFGQGTRLTVV.

The chain employs TRBV27 and TRBJ1-5, with TRBD1 identical over 8 bases. V lost 5 bases, J lost 1 base, and 7 bases stayed unmatched. Germline-derived CDR1 and CDR2 are MNHEY and SMNVEV (reference sequence). This CDR3 contains 16 residues. The CDR3 reads CASSTSRQGSNQPQHF. Written as DNA, the CDR3 is TGTGCCAGCAGTACCAGCCGACAGGGGAGCAATCAGCCCCAGCATTTT.